The 15 T cell receptor beta chains listed next were all sequenced from one sample in a study of cytomegalovirus exposure and HLA in healthy donors. The repertoire was sequenced with immunoSEQ multiplex PCR; TCRdb's copy has only in-frame clones and lacks some. The sample contains about 190,000 clones, roughly 86% of which appear only once. Sample: PBMCs. The receptors come from a woman between 18 and 29 years old in good health and CMV-seronegative.

The V gene is TRBV19, the J gene TRBJ2-7; D ambiguous. CDR3 length: 13 residues. The ends were cut back, 1 base at V and 0 bases at J, with 4 bases in the middle. In germline, CDR1 is LNHDA, CDR2 SQIVND (reference sequence). The CDR3 DNA reads as TGTGCCAGTAGTATAGGGAGCTCCTACGAGCAGTACTTC. Protein: CASSIGSSYEQYF.

The rearrangement links TRBV7-2 to TRBJ1-4, with D uncertain. CDR3 length: 13 amino acids. Between the trimmed V and J ends, which lost 3 bases and 7 bases, there was a span of 9 bases. Looked up from germline, CDR1 is SGHTA and CDR2 is FQGNSA. CDR3 amino acids: CASSFLAGEKLFF. In nucleotides, the CDR3 is TGTGCCAGCAGCTTTCTAGCCGGTGAAAAACTGTTTTTT. The variable domain in full, completed from reference TRBV7-2 and TRBJ1-4, reads GAGVSQSPSNKVTEKGKDVELRCDPISGHTALYWYRQSLGQGLEFLIYFQGNSAPDKSGLPSDRFSAERTGGSVSTLTIQRTQQEDSAVYLCASSFLAGEKLFFGSGTQLSVL.

V is TRBV11-2 and J is TRBJ2-7, with 8 bases aligning to TRBD2. With V trimmed by 1 base and J by 6 bases, 14 bases remained unmatched. The germline V gene encodes CDR1 SGHAT and CDR2 FQNNGV. The CDR3 contains 17 residues. CDR3 bases: TGTGCCAGCAGCTTAGTAGGGGCCGGGAGGGCCTCGCGCGAGCAGTACTTC. This gives the protein CASSLVGAGRASREQYF.

The chain recombines TRBV29-1 with TRBJ2-2; D possibly corresponds to TRBD1 (6 bases). The V and J ends lost 1 base and 3 bases respectively, with 12 bases between them. This CDR3 has 15 residues. Germline CDR1 SQVTM, CDR2 ANQGSEA. The CDR3 loop reads CSVEAQGMDTGELFF. CDR3 DNA: TGCAGCGTTGAAGCGCAGGGGATGGACACCGGGGAGCTGTTTTTT.

The chain uses TRBV19 and TRBJ2-7; 10 bases match TRBD2. The CDR3 covers 19 residues. The V and J ends lost 1 base and 0 bases, in that order; junction bases with no gene match: 12. Germline CDR1 is LNHDA and CDR2 is SQIVND (reference sequence). Written as DNA, the CDR3 is TGTGCCAGTAGTATAGCTGGAGTAGCGGGGGGACCTTTCTCCTACGAGCAGTACTTC. It specifies CASSIAGVAGGPFSYEQYF.

The chain recombines TRBV4-1 with TRBJ2-1, with D tentatively TRBD2 (5 bases). The V gene's germline CDR1 is MGHRA and CDR2 YSYEKL. The CDR3 contains 17 residues. The V and J ends lost 4 bases and 0 bases respectively, with 16 bases between them. CDR3 nucleotide sequence: TGCGCCAGCAGCCCCTACCTGAGCGGTAGCTCCTACAATGAGCAGTTCTTC. It codes for CASSPYLSGSSYNEQFF.

The chain joins TRBV12-5 to TRBJ2-3, with a possible D match to TRBD2 (5 bases). Trimming removed 1 base from V and 1 base from J, with 12 bases in between. CDR1 is LGHNT, CDR2 FRNRAP, per germline. This CDR3 comprises 16 residues. The CDR3 sequence is CASGLGPSYGTDTQYF. DNA of the CDR3: TGTGCTAGTGGTTTGGGACCTAGCTATGGCACAGATACGCAGTATTTT.

The chain has TRBV18 and TRBJ1-2, with D tentatively TRBD1 (5 bases). Germline-derived CDR1 and CDR2 are KGHSH and LQKENI. Trimming stripped 0 bases from V and 4 bases from J, with 18 bases between. The CDR3 has 17 amino acids. CDR3 nucleotide sequence: TGTGCCAGCTCACCACCGACCACATTGACCGGGGGCTATGGCTACACCTTC. Translated: CASSPPTTLTGGYGYTF.

The chain couples TRBV13 to TRBJ1-1, with D unclear. V dropped 2 bases and J dropped 3 bases, with 13 bases sitting between them. This CDR3 comprises 15 residues. Germline V gives CDR1 PRHDT, CDR2 FYEKMQ (reference sequence). CDR3 DNA sequence: TGTGCCAGCAGCTTAATGGGCAACCCGGACACTGAAGCTTTCTTT. Amino acid sequence: CASSLMGNPDTEAFF.

V usage is TRBV9 and J usage is TRBJ2-7, with D perhaps matching TRBD1 (5 bases). CDR1 is SGDLS, CDR2 YYNGEE, per germline. Trimming removed 4 bases from V and 3 bases from J, with 14 bases in between. This CDR3 comprises 14 residues. The CDR3 DNA sequence: TGTGCCAGCAGCCAAGATCCCAGGGACTACGAGCAGTACTTC. Protein sequence: CASSQDPRDYEQYF.

The rearrangement links TRBV4-1 to TRBJ2-2; possibly TRBD2 for D (6 bases). V lost 5 bases and J lost 6, with 25 bases in between. The CDR3 has 18 amino acids. Germline V lookup: CDR1 MGHRA, CDR2 YSYEKL. The CDR3 reads CASSDSPLGGIAAGELFF. CDR3 coding DNA: TGCGCCAGCAGCGACTCACCCCTTGGGGGGATCGCGGCCGGGGAGCTGTTTTTT.

The rearrangement joins TRBV5-6 to TRBJ2-1; D gene ambiguous. V was cut by 0 bases and J by 7 bases, with 11 bases left in between. CDR3 length: 14 residues. CDR1 is SGHDT, CDR2 YYEEEE, per germline. The CDR3 sequence is CASSLGVASNEQFF. Written as DNA, the CDR3 is TGTGCCAGCAGCTTGGGGGTAGCAAGTAATGAGCAGTTCTTC.

J is TRBJ1-5 and V is TRBV15, with a weak D call TRBD1 (6 bases). CDR1 is LNHNV, CDR2 YYDKDF, per germline (reference sequence). The germline V and J ends were trimmed by 1 base and 0 bases, with 10 bases remaining between them. The CDR3 runs 16 residues. CDR3 in DNA: TGTGCCACCAGCAGAGGGGGGCAGAATAGCAATCAGCCCCAGCATTTT. This translates into CATSRGGQNSNQPQHF.

The chain combines TRBV7-3 with TRBJ2-1, with 7 bases identical to TRBD1. The CDR3 length is 14 residues. Germline-derived CDR1 and CDR2 are SGHTA and FQGTGA. The ends lost 5 bases at V and 6 bases at J; junction bases unmatched: 7. CDR3 amino acids: CASSPGQRVNEQFF. The CDR3 nucleotides are TGTGCCAGCAGCCCGGGACAGAGGGTCAATGAGCAGTTCTTC.

The chain is built from TRBV4-1 and TRBJ2-1, with TRBD2 matching 14 bases. The germline CDR1 and CDR2 sequences are MGHRA and YSYEKL. J gave up 0 bases and V 2 bases, and 6 bases lay outside the gene matches. The CDR3 sequence is 19 residues long. The CDR3 here is CASSQRGLAGERSYNEQFF. The CDR3 DNA sequence: TGCGCCAGCAGCCAAAGGGGACTAGCGGGAGAGCGCTCCTACAATGAGCAGTTCTTC.